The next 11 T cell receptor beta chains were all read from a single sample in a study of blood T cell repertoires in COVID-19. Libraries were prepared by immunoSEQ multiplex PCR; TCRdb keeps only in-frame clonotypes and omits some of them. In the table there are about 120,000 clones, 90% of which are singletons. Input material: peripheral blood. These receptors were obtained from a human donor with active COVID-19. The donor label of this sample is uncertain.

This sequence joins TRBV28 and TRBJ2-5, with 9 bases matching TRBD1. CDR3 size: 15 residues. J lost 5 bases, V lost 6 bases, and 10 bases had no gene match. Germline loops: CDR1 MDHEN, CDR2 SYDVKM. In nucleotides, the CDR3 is TGTGCCAGCAGAGCCTGGGGACAGGGTGTGGAGACCCAGTACTTC. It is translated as CASRAWGQGVETQYF.

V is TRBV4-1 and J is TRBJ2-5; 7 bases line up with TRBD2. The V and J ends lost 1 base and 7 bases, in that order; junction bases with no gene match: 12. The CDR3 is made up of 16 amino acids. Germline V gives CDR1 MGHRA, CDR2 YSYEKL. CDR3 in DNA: TGCGCCAGCAGCCAAGGTCGAGCTAGCGGTACTTGGACCCAGTACTTC. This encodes CASSQGRASGTWTQYF.

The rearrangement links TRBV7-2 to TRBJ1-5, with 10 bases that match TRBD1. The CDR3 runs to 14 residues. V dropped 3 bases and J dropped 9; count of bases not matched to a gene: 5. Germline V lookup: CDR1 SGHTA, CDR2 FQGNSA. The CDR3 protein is CASSLRQGARPQHF. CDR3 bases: TGTGCCAGCAGCTTGAGACAGGGGGCCCGGCCCCAGCATTTT.

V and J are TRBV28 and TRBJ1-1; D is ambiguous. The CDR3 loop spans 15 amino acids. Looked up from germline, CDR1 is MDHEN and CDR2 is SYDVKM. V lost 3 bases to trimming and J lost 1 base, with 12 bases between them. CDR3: CASSLLRTGNTEAFF. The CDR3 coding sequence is TGTGCCAGCAGTTTGTTACGCACGGGGAACACTGAAGCTTTCTTT.

CDR3 loop: CASSAGQVYGTYEQYF. The CDR3, as DNA: TGTGCCAGCAGCGCAGGACAGGTCTATGGTACCTACGAGCAGTACTTC. This chain joins TRBV9 and TRBJ2-7, with TRBD1 matching over 7 bases. This CDR3 spans 16 amino acids. The ends lost 3 bases at V and 2 bases at J; junction bases unmatched: 11. Germline CDR1 reads SGDLS; CDR2 reads YYNGEE.

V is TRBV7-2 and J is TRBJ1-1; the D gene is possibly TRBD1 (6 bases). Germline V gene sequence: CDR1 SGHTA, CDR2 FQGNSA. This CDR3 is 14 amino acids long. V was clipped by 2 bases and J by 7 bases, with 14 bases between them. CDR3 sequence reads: CASSLNTGFSEAFF. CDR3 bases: TGTGCCAGCAGCTTAAATACAGGGTTCAGTGAAGCTTTCTTT. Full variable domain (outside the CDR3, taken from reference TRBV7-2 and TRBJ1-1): GAGVSQSPSNKVTEKGKDVELRCDPISGHTALYWYRQSLGQGLEFLIYFQGNSAPDKSGLPSDRFSAERTGGSVSTLTIQRTQQEDSAVYLCASSLNTGFSEAFFGQGTRLTVV.

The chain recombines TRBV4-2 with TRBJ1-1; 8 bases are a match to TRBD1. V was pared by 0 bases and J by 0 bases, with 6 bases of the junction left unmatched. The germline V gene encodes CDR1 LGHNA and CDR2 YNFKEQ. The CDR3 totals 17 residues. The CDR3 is CASSQDRAGQVNTEAFF. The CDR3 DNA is TGTGCCAGCAGCCAAGATAGGGCGGGACAGGTGAACACTGAAGCTTTCTTT.

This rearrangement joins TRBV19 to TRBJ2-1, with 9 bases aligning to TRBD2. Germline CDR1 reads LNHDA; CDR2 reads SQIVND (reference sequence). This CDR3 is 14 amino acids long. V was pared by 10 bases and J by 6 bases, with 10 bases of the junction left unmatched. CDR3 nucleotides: TGTGCCACCAAACCGACTAGCGGAAGCAATGAGCAGTTCTTC. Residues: CATKPTSGSNEQFF.

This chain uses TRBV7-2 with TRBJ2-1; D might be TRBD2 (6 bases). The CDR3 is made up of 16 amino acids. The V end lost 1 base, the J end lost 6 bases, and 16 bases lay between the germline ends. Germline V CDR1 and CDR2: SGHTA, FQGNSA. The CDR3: CASSLGGGRVVNEQFF. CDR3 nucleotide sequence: TGTGCCAGCAGCTTAGGGGGAGGCAGGGTCGTCAATGAGCAGTTCTTC.

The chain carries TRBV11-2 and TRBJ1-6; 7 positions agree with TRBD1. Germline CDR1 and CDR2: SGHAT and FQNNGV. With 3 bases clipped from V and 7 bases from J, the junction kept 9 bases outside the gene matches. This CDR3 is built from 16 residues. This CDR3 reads CASSFDRAGLNSPLHF. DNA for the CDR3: TGTGCCAGCAGCTTCGACAGGGCTGGTCTAAATTCACCCCTCCACTTT.

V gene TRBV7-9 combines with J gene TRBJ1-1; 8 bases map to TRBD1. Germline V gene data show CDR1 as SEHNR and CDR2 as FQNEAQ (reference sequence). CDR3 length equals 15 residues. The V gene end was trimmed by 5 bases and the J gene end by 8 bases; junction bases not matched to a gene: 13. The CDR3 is CASSPLSLGTGEAFF. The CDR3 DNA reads TGTGCCAGCAGCCCGCTGAGTTTAGGGACAGGAGAAGCTTTCTTT.